These 14 T cell receptor beta chains were all obtained from the same sample, sequenced in a study of blood T cell repertoires in COVID-19. Here immunoSEQ multiplex PCR was the method, and the copy in TCRdb shows in-frame clones only, minus some. The sample comprises around 170,000 clones, around 77% of which are singletons, and 6.5% rests with the top ten. The sequenced material came from peripheral blood. Receptors originate from a man between 65 and 79 years old with active or convalescent COVID-19.

This chain connects TRBV27 to TRBJ2-5, with D possibly being TRBD1 (5 bases). Per germline, CDR1 MNHEY and CDR2 SMNVEV (reference sequence). This CDR3 region has 15 residues. Trimming removed 4 bases from V and 2 bases from J, with 14 bases in between. Here the CDR3 reads CASSSTRQRQETQYF. The CDR3 coding sequence is TGTGCCAGCAGTTCCACCCGACAGAGACAAGAGACCCAGTACTTC.

This chain connects TRBV2 to TRBJ1-4; no clear D. Germline V lookup: CDR1 SNHLY, CDR2 FYNNEI. Trimming pared 1 base from V and 5 bases from J, leaving 14 bases between. The CDR3 runs to 16 residues. CDR3 loop: CASSEDVPTKNEKLFF. The DNA for the CDR3 is TGTGCCAGCAGTGAAGATGTCCCTACGAAAAATGAAAAACTGTTTTTT. The entire variable domain, with the rest obtained from reference TRBV2 and TRBJ1-4, is as follows: EPEVTQTPSHQVTQMGQEVILRCVPISNHLYFYWYRQILGQKVEFLVSFYNNEISEKSEIFDDQFSVERPDGSNFTLKIRSTKLEDSAMYFCASSEDVPTKNEKLFFGSGTQLSVL.

The V call is TRBV7-6, the J call TRBJ2-1, with D maybe TRBD2 (5 bases). The CDR3 length is 15 residues. Trimming pared 1 base from V and 3 bases from J, leaving 10 bases between. Germline loops: CDR1 SGHVS, CDR2 FNYEAQ. The CDR3 DNA sequence: TGTGCCAGCAGCTTAGGGGGTAGCGACTACAATGAGCAGTTCTTC. It translates to CASSLGGSDYNEQFF.

The rearrangement uses TRBV28 and TRBJ1-6; 7 bases agree with TRBD1. Germline CDR1 and CDR2: MDHEN and SYDVKM. V shed 6 bases and J 5 bases; nucleotides not matched to a gene: 10. The CDR3 is 16 residues long. DNA of the CDR3: TGTGCCAGCAGCTCGACAGGGCCCTTCGATAATTCACCCCTCCACTTT. Its protein is CASSSTGPFDNSPLHF. Based on the CDR3 plus reference TRBV28 and TRBJ1-6, the full variable domain is DVKVTQSSRYLVKRTGEKVFLECVQDMDHENMFWYRQDPGLGLRLIYFSYDVKMKEKGDIPEGYSVSREKKERFSLILESASTNQTSMYLCASSSTGPFDNSPLHFGNGTRLTVT.

This sequence joins TRBV12-5 and TRBJ1-3; 7 nucleotides match TRBD1. There are 16 residues in the CDR3. Trimming cost V 2 bases and J 0 bases; bases outside gene matches: 4. In germline, CDR1 is LGHNT, CDR2 FRNRAP. CDR3 DNA: TGTGCTAGTGGTTTGCTCCGGACAGGCTCTGGAAACACCATATATTTT. Protein product: CASGLLRTGSGNTIYF.

The chain carries TRBV5-1 and TRBJ1-2, with a tentative D call TRBD1 (5 bases). The germline V gene has CDR1 SGHRS and CDR2 YFSETQ. V shed 3 bases and J shed 3 bases, with 15 bases lying between them. The CDR3 runs 15 residues. CDR3 in DNA: TGCGCCAGCAGCTCCCAGTCGGGGGTGTACTATGGCTACACCTTC. This translates into CASSSQSGVYYGYTF. Filled out from reference TRBV5-1 and TRBJ1-2, the complete variable domain reads KAGVTQTPRYLIKTRGQQVTLSCSPISGHRSVSWYQQTPGQGLQFLFEYFSETQRNKGNFPGRFSGRQFSNSRSEMNVSTLELGDSALYLCASSSQSGVYYGYTFGSGTRLTVV.

The genes are TRBV29-1 and TRBJ1-2, with D possibly matching TRBD1 (6 bases). CDR3 size: 12 residues. Germline V CDR1 and CDR2: SQVTM, ANQGSEA. The V gene lost 4 bases and the J gene lost 7 bases, with 13 bases spanning the gap. CDR3 sequence reads: CSVAEGGGGYTF. CDR3 nucleotides: TGCAGCGTTGCGGAAGGGGGTGGTGGCTACACCTTC.

V usage is TRBV6-5 and J usage is TRBJ1-4; TRBD1 agrees at 9 bases. V shed 4 bases and J 7 bases; nucleotides not matched to a gene: 7. Germline-derived CDR1 and CDR2 are MNHEY and SVGAGI. The CDR3 has 15 residues. The CDR3, as DNA: TGTGCCAGCAGTTCCCCGGGACAGGGAAGTGAAAAACTGTTTTTT. It codes for CASSSPGQGSEKLFF.

This chain uses TRBV25-1 with TRBJ1-1, with 8 nucleotides matching TRBD1. With 1 base clipped from V and 2 bases from J, the junction kept 6 bases outside the gene matches. Germline V lookup: CDR1 MGHDK, CDR2 SYGVNS. The CDR3 covers 16 residues. The CDR3 region is CASSESQGAGNTEAFF. CDR3 sequence (DNA): TGTGCCAGCAGTGAATCCCAGGGGGCAGGTAACACTGAAGCTTTCTTT.

The chain employs TRBV19 and TRBJ1-5, with TRBD1 identical over 8 bases. The CDR3 spans 14 residues. The V gene's germline CDR1 is LNHDA and CDR2 SQIVND (reference sequence). J lost 4 bases, V lost 9 bases, and 8 bases had no gene match. The DNA of the CDR3 is TGTGCCAGCACTACGACAGGGGAGAATCAGCCCCAGCATTTT. Translated: CASTTTGENQPQHF.

V and J are TRBV6-5 and TRBJ2-4, with TRBD2 matching over 9 bases. V lost 2 bases, J lost 4 bases, and 3 bases stayed unmatched. CDR1 is MNHEY, CDR2 SVGAGI, per germline. This CDR3 has 15 residues. CDR3 region: CASSYASGAKNIQYF. As DNA, the CDR3 is TGTGCCAGCAGTTACGCTAGCGGGGCGAAAAACATTCAGTACTTC.

This clone has more than one count but fewer than ten. CDR3 nucleotide sequence: TGTGCCAGCAGCTTAAACCCAGCTAACTATGGCTACACCTTC. This sequence encodes CASSLNPANYGYTF. This chain uses TRBV7-8 with TRBJ1-2; D remains ambiguous. Germline V gene data show CDR1 as SGHVS and CDR2 as FQNEAQ. The CDR3 has 14 amino acids. V lost 2 bases to trimming and J lost 0 bases, with 7 bases between them.

This chain uses TRBV7-7 with TRBJ2-2; D remains unclear. Germline CDR1 is SSHAT and CDR2 is FNYEAQ (reference sequence). The CDR3 is 14 amino acids. The ends were cut back, 1 base at V and 4 bases at J, with 7 bases in the middle. The CDR3 spells CASSLGGSTGELFF. CDR3 in DNA: TGTGCCAGCAGCTTAGGAGGAAGCACCGGGGAGCTGTTTTTT.

This chain uses TRBV5-1 with TRBJ2-3; unclear D gene. The CDR3 runs to 13 residues. With 4 bases removed from V and 0 bases from J, the gap between germline ends came to 6 bases. Germline values: CDR1 SGHRS, CDR2 YFSETQ. The CDR3 loop is CASSVGSTDTQYF. The CDR3 DNA reads TGCGCCAGCAGCGTCGGTAGCACAGATACGCAGTATTTT. The full variable domain, completed using reference TRBV5-1 and TRBJ2-3, is KAGVTQTPRYLIKTRGQQVTLSCSPISGHRSVSWYQQTPGQGLQFLFEYFSETQRNKGNFPGRFSGRQFSNSRSEMNVSTLELGDSALYLCASSVGSTDTQYFGPGTRLTVL.